A single sample gave rise to the 8 T cell receptor beta chains below, sequenced in a study of T cells in Graves' hyperthyroidism and ophthalmopathy. The source material, RNA transcripts, was used to amplify TCR beta CDR3 regions. RT-PCR in the first round (using the HTBI primer set) targeted the TCR CDR3. MiXCR was run by TCRdb on the multiplex PCR reads, yielding one entry per CDR3 protein. The sample yields 300,000 to 400,000 distinct CDR3 sequences, under 15% seen once. The sample was blood. The source is a woman aged 18 to 35 with Graves' hyperthyroidism.

The chain couples TRBV3-1 to TRBJ1-4; D is undetermined. Per the germline V gene, CDR1 is LGHDT and CDR2 is YNNKEL (reference sequence). Trimming pared 2 bases from V and 0 bases from J, leaving 16 bases between. The CDR3 covers 18 residues. This CDR3 is CASSQMLRLTATNEKLFF. The DNA for the CDR3 is TGTGCCAGCAGCCAAATGCTTAGACTCACTGCAACTAATGAAAAACTGTTTTTT.

This clonotype occurred many times. The chain carries TRBV5-1 and TRBJ1-1; 7 bases align to TRBD1. The germline V gene has CDR1 SGHRS and CDR2 YFSETQ. CDR3 length: 16 amino acids. J lost 4 bases, V lost 4 bases, and 13 bases had no gene match. The CDR3 DNA follows: TGCGCCAGCAGCGTTGGGTTCCAGGCAGGGGGCACTGAAGCTTTCTTT. The encoded protein is CASSVGFQAGGTEAFF.

This clonotype was found many times. The chain carries TRBV30 and TRBJ2-2, with 9 bases that match TRBD2. The V segment lost 0 bases and the J segment 4 bases; nucleotides outside the gene matches: 3. Germline CDR1 reads GTSNPN; CDR2 reads SVGIG (reference sequence). The CDR3 contains 15 residues. CDR3 DNA sequence: TGTGCCTGGAGTGTTCTAGCGGGACTCACCGGGGAGCTGTTTTTT. The encoded protein is CAWSVLAGLTGELFF.

This clonotype was counted many times. The chain has TRBV7-3 and TRBJ2-3, with TRBD2 identical over 12 bases. CDR1 is SGHTA, CDR2 FQGTGA, per germline. The CDR3 is 15 residues long. V was clipped by 4 bases and J by 5 bases; unmatched bases: 4. CDR3 coding DNA: TGTGCCAGCAGCTCTCTAGCGGGAGGGCGAGATACGCAGTATTTT. Translated, it gives CASSSLAGGRDTQYF.

This clonotype has a count of ten or more. The germline gene is not matched at one end of the junction; a read error may be the cause. This chain uses TRBV12-3 or TRBV12-4 with TRBJ2-6, with D unclear. This CDR3 has 15 residues. CDR3 nucleotides: TGTGCCAGCAGTCGTCAGGTTTCTGAGGCCAACGTCCTGACTTTC. This translates into CASSRQVSEANVLTF.

This clonotype was picked up many times. The chain is built from TRBV7-8 and TRBJ2-7; D possibly matches TRBD1 or TRBD2 (5 bases each). Germline lookup yields CDR1 SGHVS and CDR2 FQNEAQ. The CDR3 spans 14 residues. Trimming removed 0 bases from V and 7 bases from J, with 13 bases in between. CDR3 loop: CASSLAWGSGEQYF. DNA for the CDR3: TGTGCCAGCAGCTTAGCTTGGGGCTCGGGGGAGCAGTACTTC.

This clonotype was seen many times. The V gene is TRBV6-5, the J gene TRBJ1-1; D may be TRBD1 (5 bases). Per the germline V gene, CDR1 is MNHEY and CDR2 is SVGAGI. The CDR3 runs to 14 residues. V gave up 6 bases and J gave up 2 bases, with 13 bases separating them. The chain's CDR3 is CASRAWGGNTEAFF. The CDR3 DNA reads TGTGCCAGCAGAGCCTGGGGGGGAAACACTGAAGCTTTCTTT.

The J gene is TRBJ2-7, the V gene TRBV28; TRBD2 aligns across 7 bases. The CDR3 sequence is 14 residues long. Unmatched junction bases numbered 8, after V lost 3 bases and J lost 6 bases. The germline CDR1 and CDR2 sequences are MDHEN and SYDVKM. The CDR3 reads CASSFGGASGEQYF. CDR3 DNA: TGTGCCAGCAGTTTTGGAGGGGCTAGCGGCGAGCAGTACTTC.